This entry features one T cell receptor (beta chain) sequence. Its antigen remains unidentified. One base away there is no much larger clone; base qualities are not given. Library preparation was by the immunoSEQ multiplex PCR assay. TCRdb carries this immuneACCESS record with in-frame sequences only. Its versions omit some clonotypes, under half of them owing to an unresolved V gene in the studies checked, with the rest unexplained. This sample lists 75,000 to 90,000 clones; about 89% were detected once. Together, the top ten hold 3% to 4.5% of the sample. Spanning cysteine to phenylalanine, the CDR3 consists of 14 amino acids. Of all the DNA, just the CDR3 is kept, 42 bases in frame from base 1. CDR1 is given as MNHEY and CDR2 as SVGAGI, both from the germline V gene. V is pruned by 6 bases and J by 9 bases, leaving 8 bases of the junction without a gene match. The source of the sample is a study of T cell changes during pregnancy in multiple sclerosis (dated by TCRdb to the late 2010s). Context from the whole study: The study looked at changes in the T cell repertoire across pregnancy in women with multiple sclerosis.

The clonotype originates from a female donor in good health, serving as a control in a pregnancy study. Some clones in this sample may be carry-over from other donors' samples. The receptor chain draws on TRBV6-5 and TRBJ2-1, with TRBD2 matching 10 junction bases. The sample in question was PBMCs, obtained in the first trimester of pregnancy. The DNA reads TGTGCCAGCAGGCCTAGCGGGAGTTCCGGTGAGCAGTTCTTC. Its protein is CASRPSGSSGEQFF.